These T cell receptor beta chains were read from a single sample in a study of blood T cell repertoires in COVID-19. The method was immunoSEQ multiplex PCR; TCRdb's version includes in-frame clones alone and lacks a portion of them. There are roughly 250,000 clones in the sample; about 90% occur only once, and 2.5% to 3.5% lies in the top ten. The material sequenced was PBMCs or T cells enriched from blood (not recorded which). Receptors were obtained from a woman aged 40-49 years with acute COVID-19. CDR3s include the opening cysteine and the closing phenylalanine or tryptophan. Each record gives: CDR3 protein, CDR3 DNA, clone size, V gene, J gene, D gene. The D gene is left open where the match is weak. Clone size is given for some rows only: seen once, a few or many times, or a class if the clone is expanded.

CDR3aa: CSASNTDTQYF; CDR3nt: TGCAGTGCTAGCAACACAGATACGCAGTATTTT; abundance: .; v_gene: TRBV20-1; j_gene: TRBJ2-3; d_gene: .
CDR3aa: CATSRGWPGGPGETQYF; CDR3nt: TGTGCCACCAGCAGAGGTTGGCCGGGAGGGCCGGGCGAGACCCAGTACTTC; abundance: .; v_gene: TRBV15; j_gene: TRBJ2-5; d_gene: TRBD2
CDR3aa: CASSLGGPTDGYTF; CDR3nt: TGCGCCAGCAGCTTGGGGGGGCCGACAGATGGCTACACCTTC; abundance: .; v_gene: TRBV5-1; j_gene: TRBJ1-2; d_gene: .
CDR3aa: CASSLTGNEQYF; CDR3nt: TGTGCCAGCAGCTTGACAGGGAACGAGCAGTACTTC; abundance: .; v_gene: TRBV7-9; j_gene: TRBJ2-7; d_gene: TRBD1
CDR3aa: CASSENRARGELFF; CDR3nt: TGTGCCAGCAGTGAAAACAGGGCCAGGGGGGAGCTGTTTTTT; abundance: .; v_gene: TRBV2; j_gene: TRBJ2-2; d_gene: .
CDR3aa: CASQKSGSYEQYF; CDR3nt: TGTGCCAGTCAGAAAAGCGGCTCCTACGAGCAGTACTTC; abundance: .; v_gene: TRBV12-3/TRBV12-4; j_gene: TRBJ2-7; d_gene: .
CDR3aa: CSVEGDSYGYTF; CDR3nt: TGCAGCGTTGAGGGGGACAGCTATGGCTACACCTTC; abundance: .; v_gene: TRBV29-1; j_gene: TRBJ1-2; d_gene: TRBD1
CDR3aa: CASRLRVTGTHGYTF; CDR3nt: TGTGCCAGCAGACTACGGGTTACAGGGACCCATGGCTACACCTTC; abundance: .; v_gene: TRBV6-5; j_gene: TRBJ1-2; d_gene: .
CDR3aa: CASSGKHTQYF; CDR3nt: TGTGCCAGTTCAGGGAAACATACGCAGTATTTT; abundance: .; v_gene: TRBV27; j_gene: TRBJ2-3; d_gene: .
CDR3aa: CASTPPGGRETQYF; CDR3nt: TGTGCCAGCACTCCGCCTGGAGGAAGAGAGACCCAGTACTTC; abundance: once; v_gene: TRBV2; j_gene: TRBJ2-5; d_gene: .
CDR3aa: CASLGTGSETQYF; CDR3nt: TGTGCCAGCCTCGGGACAGGGAGTGAGACCCAGTACTTC; abundance: .; v_gene: TRBV2; j_gene: TRBJ2-5; d_gene: TRBD1
CDR3aa: CASGETGPYGYTF; CDR3nt: TGTGCCAGCGGTGAGACAGGTCCCTATGGCTACACCTTC; abundance: .; v_gene: TRBV6-1; j_gene: TRBJ1-2; d_gene: .
CDR3aa: CASSHDGWRDGTSGRPGTDTQYF; CDR3nt: TGTGCCAGCAGCCATGATGGGTGGAGGGACGGGACTAGCGGGAGGCCAGGCACAGATACGCAGTATTTT; abundance: .; v_gene: TRBV27; j_gene: TRBJ2-3; d_gene: TRBD2
CDR3aa: CASSLEGTREETQYF; CDR3nt: TGTGCCAGCAGCTTGGAAGGGACTAGGGAAGAGACCCAGTACTTC; abundance: .; v_gene: TRBV5-4; j_gene: TRBJ2-5; d_gene: TRBD2
CDR3aa: CASTVSRKNNEQFF; CDR3nt: TGTGCCAGCACGGTCAGCAGGAAAAACAATGAGCAGTTCTTC; abundance: .; v_gene: TRBV7-2; j_gene: TRBJ2-1; d_gene: .
CDR3aa: CASSPEALREKLFF; CDR3nt: TGTGCCAGCAGCCCAGAGGCTTTACGTGAAAAACTGTTTTTT; abundance: .; v_gene: TRBV9; j_gene: TRBJ1-4; d_gene: .
CDR3aa: CASSQTGSYGYTF; CDR3nt: TGTGCCAGCAGTCAGACAGGGAGTTATGGCTACACCTTC; abundance: .; v_gene: TRBV27; j_gene: TRBJ1-2; d_gene: TRBD1
CDR3aa: CAWIPDRYGTEAFF; CDR3nt: TGTGCCTGGATTCCCGACAGGTACGGCACTGAAGCTTTCTTT; abundance: .; v_gene: TRBV30; j_gene: TRBJ1-1; d_gene: .
CDR3aa: CASSLLTGFSPSSYNSPLHF; CDR3nt: TGTGCCAGCAGCCTTCTTACAGGGTTTTCACCGAGCTCCTATAATTCACCCCTCCACTTT; abundance: .; v_gene: TRBV7-8; j_gene: TRBJ1-6; d_gene: .
CDR3aa: CASSDMSSGSHEQYF; CDR3nt: TGCGCCAGCAGCGATATGTCTAGCGGGTCCCACGAGCAGTACTTC; abundance: .; v_gene: TRBV5-1; j_gene: TRBJ2-7; d_gene: TRBD2
CDR3aa: CASSDGTAGTSRGIQYF; CDR3nt: TGCGCCAGCAGCGACGGGACAGCTGGGACTAGCCGTGGCATTCAGTACTTC; abundance: .; v_gene: TRBV5-1; j_gene: TRBJ2-4; d_gene: TRBD2
CDR3aa: CASSLYPSGTGELFF; CDR3nt: TGCGCCAGCAGCTTGTACCCGAGCGGTACCGGGGAGCTGTTTTTT; abundance: .; v_gene: TRBV5-1; j_gene: TRBJ2-2; d_gene: .
CDR3aa: CASSSAGDSYNEQFF; CDR3nt: TGTGCCAGCAGTTCCGCGGGAGATAGTTACAATGAGCAGTTCTTC; abundance: few; v_gene: TRBV27; j_gene: TRBJ2-1; d_gene: TRBD2
CDR3aa: CASSPGQAWPPLHF; CDR3nt: TGTGCCAGCAGCCCGGGACAGGCTTGGCCACCCCTCCACTTT; abundance: .; v_gene: TRBV7-9; j_gene: TRBJ1-6; d_gene: TRBD1
CDR3aa: CASSLVSAGGPTYNEQFF; CDR3nt: TGCGCCAGCAGCTTGGTTTCCGCGGGAGGCCCTACCTACAATGAGCAGTTCTTC; abundance: few; v_gene: TRBV5-1; j_gene: TRBJ2-1; d_gene: TRBD2
CDR3aa: CASSKGRQGSDTQYF; CDR3nt: TGTGCCAGCAGCAAGGGGAGGCAGGGTTCAGATACGCAGTATTTT; abundance: few; v_gene: TRBV7-8; j_gene: TRBJ2-3; d_gene: .
CDR3aa: CASSSTGTGGGNEQFF; CDR3nt: TGTGCCAGCAGCTCCACCGGGACAGGGGGTGGGAATGAGCAGTTCTTC; abundance: .; v_gene: TRBV14; j_gene: TRBJ2-1; d_gene: TRBD1
CDR3aa: CASSPRGFPYEQYF; CDR3nt: TGTGCCAGCAGCCCCCGCGGGTTCCCCTACGAGCAGTACTTC; abundance: .; v_gene: TRBV5-8; j_gene: TRBJ2-7; d_gene: .
CDR3aa: CASSPRDRGGYGYTF; CDR3nt: TGTGCCAGCAGTCCCCGGGACAGGGGAGGCTATGGCTACACCTTC; abundance: .; v_gene: TRBV27; j_gene: TRBJ1-2; d_gene: TRBD1
CDR3aa: CASSPGGRAEDGYTF; CDR3nt: TGTGCCAGCTCACCTGGTGGCAGGGCTGAGGATGGCTACACCTTC; abundance: .; v_gene: TRBV18; j_gene: TRBJ1-2; d_gene: .
CDR3aa: CASSISPGLGEETQYF; CDR3nt: TGTGCCAGTAGTATTTCCCCGGGACTAGGGGAAGAGACCCAGTACTTC; abundance: .; v_gene: TRBV19; j_gene: TRBJ2-5; d_gene: TRBD2
CDR3aa: CASSLDRGQTQYF; CDR3nt: TGTGCCAGCAGCTTAGATCGGGGACAAACGCAGTATTTT; abundance: .; v_gene: TRBV11-3; j_gene: TRBJ2-3; d_gene: .
CDR3aa: CASSSLLAGGSADTQYF; CDR3nt: TGCGCCAGCAGCAGCTTGCTAGCGGGAGGTTCGGCAGATACGCAGTATTTT; abundance: .; v_gene: TRBV5-1; j_gene: TRBJ2-3; d_gene: TRBD2
CDR3aa: CASSEFWLAGGTQTQYF; CDR3nt: TGTGCCAGCAGTGAATTCTGGCTAGCGGGAGGGACGCAGACCCAGTACTTC; abundance: .; v_gene: TRBV6-1; j_gene: TRBJ2-5; d_gene: TRBD2
CDR3aa: CASSPRNEQFF; CDR3nt: TGTGCCAGCAGTCCACGGAATGAGCAGTTCTTC; abundance: few; v_gene: TRBV6-2/TRBV6-3; j_gene: TRBJ2-1; d_gene: .